This T cell receptor (beta chain) was recorded in a study of control samples from healthy donors and cancer patients. This clone was seen just once. Only in-frame clones appear in the TCRdb table, and some are missing; sequencing was by immunoSEQ multiplex PCR. The sample holds roughly 130,000 clones, around nine tenths seen once. Germline values: CDR1 SGHNT, CDR2 YYREEE (reference sequence). This CDR3 has 14 residues. V was clipped by 0 bases and J by 3 bases, with 7 bases between them. The origin of this receptor is a man aged 18 to 30 in good health. Sample: blood. This sequence joins TRBV5-4 and TRBJ1-5; D remains unclear. CDR3 coding DNA: TGTGCCAGCAGCTTGGGAGGGTCCAATCAGCCCCAGCATTTT. Translating it yields CASSLGGSNQPQHF.